The next 8 T cell receptor beta chains were all read from a single sample in a study of CD8+CD57+ T cells in acquired aplastic anemia. Profiles of TCR beta VDJ and CDR3 were generated from a genomic DNA template. Each CDR3 protein gets one entry after TCRdb re-called the reads with MiXCR. The sample holds around 200,000 distinct CDR3 sequences, roughly two thirds seen once. Individuals selected for sequencing had exhibited CD8+CD57+ cell expansion on flow cytometry. Material for sequencing was sorted CD4+, CD8+, or CD8+CD57+ T cells (not recorded which) from PBMCs. The source of these receptors is a human donor with aplastic anemia.

This clonotype was picked up one time. This chain uses TRBV2 with TRBJ1-5, with D unresolved. V dropped 8 bases and J dropped 1 base, with 9 bases sitting between them. Germline V gene sequence: CDR1 SNHLY, CDR2 FYNNEI. The CDR3 sequence is 13 residues long. CDR3 in amino acids: CASGLWSNQPQHF. The CDR3 coding sequence is TGTGCCAGCGGACTTTGGAGCAATCAGCCCCAGCATTTT.

This clonotype has a handful of counts. V is TRBV20-1 and J is TRBJ2-1, with 7 bases lining up with TRBD2. CDR3 size: 11 residues. V lost 6 bases, J lost 6 bases, and 2 bases stayed unmatched. Looked up from germline, CDR1 is DFQATT and CDR2 is SNEGSKA (reference sequence). This chain's CDR3 is CSAGTTNEQFF. CDR3 nucleotide sequence: TGCAGTGCAGGGACTACCAATGAGCAGTTCTTC.

Only a few counts were recorded for this clonotype. The rearrangement joins TRBV19 to TRBJ2-1; 13 nucleotides agree with TRBD2. The CDR3 consists of 18 residues. Germline loops: CDR1 LNHDA, CDR2 SQIVND (reference sequence). V trimming: 1 base; J trimming: 7 bases; junction bases outside the gene matches: 10. For the CDR3, the DNA is TGTGCCAGTAGTATAGGGACTGGACTAGCGGGAGCAGGGAATGAGCAGTTCTTC. Encoded protein: CASSIGTGLAGAGNEQFF.

The gene calls are TRBV7-2 and TRBJ2-1, with D tentatively TRBD1 (5 bases). The ends were cut back, 5 bases at V and 1 base at J, with 9 bases in the middle. CDR1 and CDR2 (germline): SGHTA, FQGNSA. The CDR3 loop spans 14 amino acids. The CDR3 DNA reads TGTGCCAGCAGCCAAGACAGTTCCTACAATGAGCAGTTCTTC. Translated: CASSQDSSYNEQFF.

This clonotype was detected a few times. This rearrangement joins TRBV6-4 to TRBJ2-2; D unresolved. CDR1 MRHNA and CDR2 SNTAGT come from the germline V gene. This CDR3 contains 13 residues. V dropped 0 bases and J dropped 8 bases, with 7 bases sitting between them. This CDR3 reads CASSDSSSGELFF. CDR3 nucleotide sequence: TGTGCCAGCAGTGACTCATCATCTGGGGAGCTGTTTTTT.

The rearrangement links TRBV7-9 to TRBJ2-7, with 8 bases matching TRBD1. With V trimmed by 0 bases and J by 3 bases, 10 bases remained unmatched. Germline CDR1 reads SEHNR; CDR2 reads FQNEAQ (reference sequence). The CDR3 loop spans 17 amino acids. This chain's CDR3 is CASSLAATGTGLYEQYF. The CDR3 DNA reads TGTGCCAGCAGCTTAGCCGCCACCGGGACAGGACTCTACGAGCAGTACTTC.

The chain is built from TRBV7-3 and TRBJ1-1, with 7 positions matching TRBD1. Germline lookup yields CDR1 SGHTA and CDR2 FQGTGA. V dropped 5 bases and J dropped 0; count of bases not matched to a gene: 9. The CDR3 covers 16 residues. The CDR3 loop reads CASSPGSDRMNTEAFF. For the CDR3, the DNA is TGTGCCAGCAGCCCAGGCTCGGACAGGATGAACACTGAAGCTTTCTTT.

The gene calls are TRBV20-1 and TRBJ2-3, with 9 bases matching TRBD1. V was clipped by 5 bases and J by 4 bases; unmatched bases: 7. The CDR3 runs 14 residues. CDR1 is DFQATT and CDR2 is SNEGSKA in the germline V gene (reference sequence). CDR3 nucleotide sequence: TGCAGTGCTGCCGGGACAGGGAGTGCAGATACGCAGTATTTT. Translating it yields CSAAGTGSADTQYF.